The 12 T cell receptor beta chains below come from one sample, sequenced in a study of T cell responses to AZD1222 COVID-19 vaccine. The repertoire was sequenced with immunoSEQ multiplex PCR; TCRdb's copy has only in-frame clones and lacks some. The sample holds more than 100,000 clones, 75% to 90% seen once. The sample in question was peripheral blood, obtained 28 days after the second AZD1222 dose. These receptor sequences come from an adult who received the AZD1222 COVID-19 vaccine.

This clone has just a few counts. The CDR3 loop is CASSPLRVNQPQHF. The CDR3 nucleotides are TGTGCCAGCAGCCCCCTCCGGGTTAATCAGCCCCAGCATTTT. This chain uses TRBV3-1 (or the pseudogene TRBV3-2) with TRBJ1-5; D remains unclear. Trimming stripped 4 bases from V and 4 bases from J, with 11 bases between. Per germline, CDR1 LGHDT and CDR2 YNNKEL (reference sequence). The CDR3 is 14 residues long.

This sequence joins TRBV7-2 and TRBJ1-6, with 7 bases aligning to TRBD1. After removal of 2 bases from V and 6 bases from J, the junction contained 4 bases not matched to a gene. Looked up from germline, CDR1 is SGHTA and CDR2 is FQGNSA. The CDR3 has 15 amino acids. The CDR3, as DNA: TGTGCCAGCAGCTTAAATAGACAGGGTAATTCACCCCTCCACTTT. Translated: CASSLNRQGNSPLHF.

Here the CDR3 DNA reads TGCAGTGCTAGTAAGGGAACTGGCTCCTACGAGCAGTACTTC. It translates to CSASKGTGSYEQYF. The rearrangement uses TRBV20-1 and TRBJ2-7, with D unresolved. This CDR3 is 14 amino acids long. The germline gives CDR1 DFQATT, CDR2 SNEGSKA (reference sequence). Trimming removed 3 bases at V and 0 bases at J, with 12 bases between.

The chain carries TRBV19 and TRBJ1-2; D unclear. The germline V gene has CDR1 LNHDA and CDR2 SQIVND (reference sequence). Trimming left V 7 bases short and J 7 bases short, with 13 bases between. The CDR3 is made up of 12 amino acids. The CDR3 here is CASNVLRSGYTF. The CDR3 bases are TGTGCCAGTAACGTGTTGCGGTCTGGCTACACCTTC.

This CDR3 is CASSLTVVISDAEAFF. CDR3 DNA sequence: TGTGCCAGCAGCTTGACAGTAGTGATATCTGACGCTGAAGCTTTCTTT. The rearrangement uses TRBV5-4 and TRBJ1-1, with D hard to call. Trimming shortened V by 1 base and J by 6 bases, and 19 bases separated the two germline ends. The CDR3 is 16 amino acids. The germline gives CDR1 SGHNT, CDR2 YYREEE (reference sequence). Full variable domain (outside the CDR3, taken from reference TRBV5-4 and TRBJ1-1): ETGVTQSPTHLIKTRGQQVTLRCSSQSGHNTVSWYQQALGQGPQFIFQYYREEENGRGNFPPRFSGLQFPNYSSELNVNALELDDSALYLCASSLTVVISDAEAFFGQGTRLTVV.

The CDR3 DNA follows: TGTGCTAGTGGGGACAGGGGGCGTGCGGGCGGCTACACCTTC. Translated, it gives CASGDRGRAGGYTF. The chain recombines TRBV12-5 with TRBJ1-2; 11 bases fit TRBD1. CDR1 is LGHNT, CDR2 FRNRAP, per germline. The CDR3 runs 14 residues. Trimming at V came to 6 bases and at J to 8 bases, leaving 8 bases not matched to a gene.

CDR3 residues: CASSEWGKLFF. For the CDR3, the DNA is TGCGCCAGCAGTGAGTGGGGAAAACTGTTTTTT. This chain uses TRBV10-2 with TRBJ1-4; D gene uncertain. V lost 1 base and J lost 10, with 4 bases in between. CDR1 and CDR2 from the germline V gene are WSHSY and SAAADI. The CDR3 is made up of 11 amino acids.

The chain links TRBV27 to TRBJ2-6; tentative D call: TRBD2 (7 bases). V lost 3 bases to trimming and J lost 4 bases, with 16 bases between them. CDR1 MNHEY and CDR2 SMNVEV come from the germline V gene (reference sequence). The CDR3 consists of 17 residues. CDR3 sequence reads: CASSLVRGLAGANVLTF. The CDR3 DNA follows: TGTGCCAGCAGTTTGGTGCGGGGGCTGGCGGGGGCCAACGTCCTGACTTTC.

CDR3 bases: TGTGCCAGTAGTATTACCGCAGGGAGAGGAAACACCATATATTTT. It codes for CASSITAGRGNTIYF. This rearrangement joins TRBV19 to TRBJ1-3; TRBD1 is a possible D gene (5 bases). V lost 3 bases to trimming and J lost 4 bases, with 13 bases between them. This CDR3 has 15 amino acids. From germline, CDR1 is LNHDA and CDR2 SQIVND (reference sequence).

In this sample, this clone turned up a few times. The chain carries TRBV28 and TRBJ1-6; 8 positions match TRBD1. The V gene's germline CDR1 is MDHEN and CDR2 SYDVKM. The CDR3 has 17 amino acids. Trimming removed 2 bases from V and 7 bases from J; junction bases left unmatched: 10. As DNA, the CDR3 is TGTGCCAGCAGTTTACCCTTCTGGACAGGGCCAAATTCACCCCTCCACTTT. Residues: CASSLPFWTGPNSPLHF.

The gene calls are TRBV5-1 and TRBJ2-7; either TRBD1 or TRBD2 may supply D (6 bases each). This CDR3 contains 14 residues. Germline V gene sequence: CDR1 SGHRS, CDR2 YFSETQ. Between the trimmed V and J ends, which lost 0 bases and 5 bases, there was a span of 12 bases. The CDR3 DNA reads as TGCGCCAGCAGCTTGGTTTCGGGGGCCCACGAGCAGTACTTC. Its translation is CASSLVSGAHEQYF.

This clone was counted a single time. The chain employs TRBV2 and TRBJ1-5, with TRBD1 matching over 7 bases. This CDR3 is 15 amino acids long. Trimming cost V 6 bases and J 0 bases; bases outside gene matches: 5. CDR1 is SNHLY and CDR2 is FYNNEI in the germline V gene. The CDR3 nucleotides read TGTGCCAGCAGCCAGGGACAGAATAGCAATCAGCCCCAGCATTTT. It specifies CASSQGQNSNQPQHF.